This passage covers 4 T cell receptor beta chains from one sample sequenced in a study of Tregs in tolerant kidney transplant recipients. The assay was immunoSEQ multiplex PCR, and TCRdb's table has in-frame clones only and misses some. The sample shows around 98,000 clones, roughly 93% of them seen only once. This specimen was CD4+ T cells from blood, taken before the transplant. The receptors were gathered from a human donor who received a combined kidney and bone marrow transplant.

The rearrangement uses TRBV4-3 and TRBJ2-3, with D tentatively TRBD1 (5 bases). The CDR3 has 15 amino acids. V shed 3 bases and J shed 4 bases, with 14 bases lying between them. Germline CDR1 reads LGHNA; CDR2 reads YSLEER. The CDR3 DNA follows: TGCGCCAGCAGCCAGGGGCCAATCTTTCCAGATACGCAGTATTTT. Amino acid sequence: CASSQGPIFPDTQYF.

This clone has just one count. This chain joins TRBV10-3 and TRBJ2-5; 12 bases map to TRBD2. Per the germline V gene, CDR1 is ENHRY and CDR2 is SYGVKD. Unmatched junction bases numbered 10, after V lost 10 bases and J lost 4 bases. The CDR3 runs to 15 residues. The CDR3: CATNPSGGAAETQYF. The DNA for the CDR3 is TGTGCCACCAACCCTAGCGGGGGGGCCGCAGAGACCCAGTACTTC.

The chain is built from TRBV2 and TRBJ2-6; perhaps TRBD2 as D (6 bases). CDR1 is SNHLY and CDR2 is FYNNEI in the germline V gene. Trimming stripped 5 bases from V and 3 bases from J, with 8 bases between. This CDR3 comprises 14 residues. CDR3 loop: CASSRGLGANVLTF. The CDR3 DNA sequence: TGTGCCAGCAGTAGGGGACTTGGGGCCAACGTCCTGACTTTC.

The rearrangement joins TRBV5-1 to TRBJ2-7; 8 bases map to TRBD1. Losses at the gene ends were 4 bases for V and 2 bases for J; bases not matched to a gene: 2. The CDR3 spans 13 residues. From germline, CDR1 is SGHRS and CDR2 YFSETQ. The CDR3 DNA reads as TGCGCCAGCAGCCCGGACAGGGCCTACGAGCAGTACTTC. Protein product: CASSPDRAYEQYF.